Listed below are T cell receptor beta chains from one sample, sequenced in a study of beta chain features in type 1 diabetes. Measured with immunoSEQ multiplex PCR; TCRdb has only the in-frame clones, and not every one. The profile covers some 500,000 clones, with roughly an eighth appearing a single time and about 0.045% taken by the ten largest. The specimen sequenced was naive CD4+ T cells from blood. The receptor set was obtained from a young woman in good health. Each CDR3 is given with its conserved first and last residue. The order of the fields is D gene, J gene, clone size, CDR3 length, V gene, CDR3 protein, CDR3 DNA. A D gene is named only where the DNA matches it firmly. Part of the rows lack a size; the others show once, few, many or a class for expanded clones.

>NA|TRBJ2-1|few|15|TRBV2
CARKTAGLRYNEQFF
TGTGCCAGAAAAACTGCGGGACTCCGCTACAATGAGCAGTTCTTC
>NA|TRBJ2-5|NA|13|TRBV6-5
CASKRGVLETQYF
TGTGCCAGCAAAAGGGGAGTCCTAGAGACCCAGTACTTC
>NA|TRBJ1-1|few|15|TRBV2
CASSAYGPELTEAFF
TGTGCCAGCAGTGCGTACGGGCCGGAGTTGACTGAAGCTTTCTTT
>NA|TRBJ2-5|few|13|TRBV27
CASSVTSQETQYF
TGTGCCAGCAGTGTGACTAGCCAAGAGACCCAGTACTTC
>TRBD2|TRBJ2-3|few|16|TRBV7-9
CASSMLVGGRTDTQYF
TGTGCCAGCAGTATGCTGGTAGGCGGGAGGACTGATACGCAGTATTTT
>NA|TRBJ1-2|few|15|TRBV5-1
CASSFALGNAYGYTF
TGCGCCAGCAGCTTTGCGTTGGGGAATGCCTATGGCTACACCTTC
>NA|TRBJ2-3|once|17|TRBV18
CASSRRTKEGTTDTQYF
TGTGCCAGCTCACGAAGGACAAAGGAAGGGACCACAGATACGCAGTATTTT
>NA|TRBJ2-5|few|17|TRBV7-8
CASSLVSVVRTQETQYF
TGTGCCAGCAGCTTAGTTTCGGTTGTCAGGACTCAAGAGACCCAGTACTTC
>NA|TRBJ2-7|few|14|TRBV7-2
CASSLGSPAYEQYF
TGTGCCAGCAGCTTAGGCAGCCCAGCCTACGAGCAGTACTTC
>NA|TRBJ2-3|few|17|TRBV4-1
CASSQTPSLDPRSTQYF
TGCGCCAGCAGCCAGACTCCCTCGTTGGACCCCAGGAGTACGCAGTATTTT
>NA|TRBJ1-3|few|14|TRBV7-2
CASSFGISGNTIYF
TGTGCCAGCAGCTTCGGGATCTCTGGAAACACCATATATTTT
>NA|TRBJ1-3|NA|13|TRBV18
CASSESSGNTIYF
TGTGCCAGCTCCGAGAGCTCTGGAAACACCATATATTTT
>TRBD1|TRBJ2-1|few|16|TRBV7-8
CASSFYRGYSYNEQFF
TGTGCCAGCAGCTTTTACAGGGGCTACTCGTACAATGAGCAGTTCTTC
>NA|TRBJ2-5|few|14|TRBV7-7
CASSLIGIGETQYF
TGTGCTAGCAGCTTAATCGGGATAGGGGAGACCCAGTACTTC
>TRBD1|TRBJ2-1|NA|16|TRBV27
CASSLWTPQGRNEQFF
TGTGCCAGCAGTTTATGGACGCCACAGGGGCGCAATGAGCAGTTCTTC
>NA|TRBJ2-3|NA|16|TRBV7-3
CASSPTGTTSTDTQYF
TGTGCCAGCAGCCCGACCGGGACAACGTCGACAGATACGCAGTATTTT
>TRBD1|TRBJ2-3|NA|15|TRBV18
CASSPLGQGTDTQYF
TGTGCCAGCTCACCACTGGGACAGGGGACAGATACGCAGTATTTT
>TRBD1|TRBJ2-1|NA|15|TRBV5-1
CASSLGQGGYNEQFF
TGCGCCAGCAGCTTAGGACAGGGTGGCTACAATGAGCAGTTCTTC
>NA|TRBJ1-6|NA|14|TRBV5-1
CASSFGNINSPLHF
TGCGCCAGCAGCTTCGGGAACATTAATTCACCCCTCCACTTT
>NA|TRBJ1-1|NA|15|TRBV5-6
CASSWDPLMNTEAFF
TGTGCCAGCAGCTGGGACCCTTTAATGAACACTGAAGCTTTCTTT
>NA|TRBJ1-1|NA|12|TRBV30
CAWSWGDTEAFF
TGTGCCTGGAGTTGGGGGGACACTGAAGCTTTCTTT
>TRBD2|TRBJ2-1|NA|11|TRBV20-1
CSAVSGNEQFF
TGCAGTGCCGTTAGCGGGAATGAGCAGTTCTTC
>NA|TRBJ2-5|many|11|TRBV30
CAWTGGATQYF
TGTGCCTGGACTGGGGGGGCGACCCAGTACTTC
>NA|TRBJ2-7|few|15|TRBV5-1
CASSWKQGSSYEQYF
TGCGCCAGCAGCTGGAAACAGGGAAGCTCCTACGAGCAGTACTTC
>NA|TRBJ2-5|NA|16|TRBV5-1
CASSLSPATHQETQYF
TGCGCCAGCAGCCTTTCCCCGGCGACACATCAAGAGACCCAGTACTTC
>NA|TRBJ2-3|few|11|TRBV19
CATTLGDTQYF
TGTGCCACCACCCTGGGAGATACGCAGTATTTT
>NA|TRBJ2-2|NA|14|TRBV5-1
CASSFLQGSGELFF
TGCGCCAGCAGCTTCTTACAGGGCTCCGGGGAGCTGTTTTTT
>NA|TRBJ1-1|NA|12|TRBV7-2
CASSLTGREAFF
TGTGCCAGCAGCTTAACGGGGCGTGAAGCTTTCTTT